This T cell receptor beta chain is from a study of early T cells in non-severe SARS-CoV-2 infection. Regarding the study as a whole: VDJdb matching favored anti-spike CD8 responses, missing private and CD4 specificities.

cDNA molecules, individually, were tagged with unique molecular identifiers. Each CDR3 protein gets one entry after TCRdb re-called the 5' RACE reads with MiXCR. Of some 44,000 distinct CDR3 sequences in the sample, 5% to 6.5% were seen once. Trimming shortened V by 3 bases and J by 7 bases, and 19 bases separated the two germline ends. Germline assignment: CDR1 MDHEN and CDR2 SYDVKM. CDR3 size: 16 residues. This clonotype was recorded at least ten times. The antigen is not known. The clonotype comes from an adult who was a healthcare worker with PCR-confirmed SARS-CoV-2 infection or an uninfected control (not recorded which). The chain links TRBV28 to TRBJ2-1, with D possibly TRBD2 on 5 matching bases. The material sequenced was whole blood, taken at baseline. For the CDR3, the DNA is TGTGCCAGCAGTTTTGTTGGGGTCGCAAGGAGGAATGAGCAGTTCTTC. Protein product: CASSFVGVARRNEQFF.